This T cell receptor beta chain is drawn from a study of T cells in localized non-small cell lung cancer (dated by TCRdb to about 2020). Regarding the study in general: T cell repertoires of about 240 early-stage NSCLC patients were analyzed, with tumors being compared against uninvolved tumor-adjacent lungs. The cohort was made up of approximately 250 treatment-naive NSCLC patients whose localized lung tumors had been resected. A mean age of approximately 66 years was recorded for the NSCLC patients, of whom more than 120 were male and over 100 were female.

In regard to this clone: The clone's antigen remains unknown. It has no much larger one-base neighbor in the sample; base qualities were not kept.

At diagnosis, tumor, uninvolved tumor-adjacent lung and peripheral blood were collected and then preserved as a mix of FFPE and fresh-frozen material. Blood samples were analyzed as peripheral blood mononuclear cells for TCR repertoire profiling. The immunoSEQ Assay was used to sequence TCR beta CDR3 regions from DNA. Under the source paper's analysis protocol: To compute T cell density, TCR beta template counts were normalized to usable DNA, which was estimated by amplifying housekeeping genes. Using the preseqR package, richness was estimated by extrapolating to 120,000 templates for tissue samples and 400,000 templates for PBMC samples. Clonality was taken to be one minus Pielou's evenness. To identify tissue-enriched TCRs, differential abundance testing was run on productive amino-acid clonotypes with a minimum total count of 5 and an alpha of 0.1. The Jaccard Index and the Morisita Overlap Index were used to measure how much the repertoires overlapped between compartments. TCR beta CDR3s were clustered by GLIPH together with public tetramer-defined viral CDR3s, and at least three viral sequences plus V-gene enrichment were required for viral motifs. TCRdb took over this immuneACCESS table, retaining in-frame rearrangements with V and J assigned. Such tables are incomplete; in checked studies, under half of the missing clones stem from an unresolved V gene, and the remainder is unexplained. D and trimming were read from the DNA, whereas the V and J calls and clone size are those reported in that table. This sample gives approximately 21,000 clones in total; approximately 90% of them show up just once. About 7% of the sample belongs to the ten largest clones.

CDR1 SGHNT and CDR2 YYREEE were looked up in the germline V gene (reference sequence). The CDR3 has 16 amino acids, counting the end cysteine and phenylalanine. Only CDR3 DNA is held: 48 bases, read in frame from base 1. V is trimmed back by 1 base and J by 4 bases, and the junction contains 9 bases that no gene match accounts for. What the authors observed across the whole study: Higher T cell density in blood was associated with longer overall survival, whereas higher clonality in adjacent lung was associated with shorter survival. Of the top 100 tumor clones, a median of roughly 57 were detected in paired uninvolved adjacent lung; roughly 26 were also among that lung's top 100. Because multi-region tumor sequencing was not performed, intratumor heterogeneity could not be ruled out. Since the design was exploratory, TCR variables were selected using unadjusted p-values with no false-discovery rate correction. Uninvolved tumor-adjacent lung showed the highest T cell clonality, higher than tumor, which suggests more focused antigenic responses in the adjacent lung.

The receptor was derived from a woman aged 40-69 years with stage I lung adenocarcinoma. The sequencing here drew on peripheral blood, taken before any cancer treatment. The sequence joins TRBV5-4 to TRBJ2-3, with 7 central nucleotides matching TRBD2. The CDR3 has the sequence CASSLFSGRPADTQYF. Read as DNA, the sequence is TGTGCCAGCAGCTTGTTTTCCGGGAGGCCGGCAGATACGCAGTATTTT.